Following are 24 T cell receptor beta chains from one sample sequenced in a study of blood T cell repertoires in COVID-19. Profiling relied on immunoSEQ multiplex PCR, and the TCRdb table lists in-frame clones only, not all of them. This sample has some 65,000 clones, with roughly four fifths found just once. The sequencing sample was made of peripheral blood. These receptor sequences come from an elderly woman with acute or convalescent COVID-19.

The chain employs TRBV27 and TRBJ2-7; 7 bases fit TRBD1. V lost 6 bases to trimming and J lost 6 bases; unmatched junction nucleotides: 11. Germline assignment: CDR1 MNHEY and CDR2 SMNVEV (reference sequence). CDR3 length: 14 residues. The CDR3 sequence: CASRVDRMGSEQYF. The CDR3 bases are TGTGCCAGCAGGGTGGACAGGATGGGGAGCGAGCAGTACTTC.

This sequence joins TRBV5-1 and TRBJ2-3; 7 bases are shared with TRBD1. Per the germline V gene, CDR1 is SGHRS and CDR2 is YFSETQ. J was trimmed by 0 bases and V by 3 bases; bases with no gene match: 1. This CDR3 contains 14 residues. CDR3 protein: CASSWDRSTDTQYF. Written as DNA, the CDR3 is TGCGCCAGCAGCTGGGACAGAAGCACAGATACGCAGTATTTT.

The gene calls are TRBV28 and TRBJ2-1, with 9 positions matching TRBD2. Germline CDR1 reads MDHEN; CDR2 reads SYDVKM. Trimming at V came to 1 base and at J to 7 bases, leaving 5 bases not matched to a gene. This CDR3 has 15 residues. CDR3 sequence: CASSLLAGEWNEQFF. The CDR3 DNA follows: TGTGCCAGCAGTTTATTAGCGGGAGAGTGGAATGAGCAGTTCTTC. Combining the CDR3 with reference TRBV28 and TRBJ2-1 gives the whole variable domain DVKVTQSSRYLVKRTGEKVFLECVQDMDHENMFWYRQDPGLGLRLIYFSYDVKMKEKGDIPEGYSVSREKKERFSLILESASTNQTSMYLCASSLLAGEWNEQFFGPGTRLTVL.

This clone was seen more than once but under ten times. The gene calls are TRBV6-6 and TRBJ2-1; perhaps TRBD2 as D (7 bases). The germline gives CDR1 MNHNY, CDR2 SVGAGI (reference sequence). V shed 5 bases and J shed 1 base, with 24 bases lying between them. This CDR3 is built from 19 residues. The CDR3 coding sequence is TGTGCCAGCAGTCCTCGGGGGGCAGTAGCGGGCGAGTCCTACAATGAGCAGTTCTTC. Translation gives CASSPRGAVAGESYNEQFF.

The chain is built from TRBV7-8 and TRBJ1-4; D is possibly TRBD1 (5 bases). V lost 3 bases and J lost 0, with 8 bases in between. The CDR3 extends over 15 amino acids. The germline V gene encodes CDR1 SGHVS and CDR2 FQNEAQ. For the CDR3, the DNA is TGTGCCAGCAGCTTTGACAGCGCAACTAATGAAAAACTGTTTTTT. Translating it yields CASSFDSATNEKLFF. The variable domain in full, with the rest retrieved from reference TRBV7-8 and TRBJ1-4, is GAGVSQSPRYKVAKRGQDVALRCDPISGHVSLFWYQQALGQGPEFLTYFQNEAQLDKSGLPSDRFFAERPEGSVSTLKIQRTQQEDSAVYLCASSFDSATNEKLFFGSGTQLSVL.

This clone was seen once. This sequence joins TRBV12-3 or TRBV12-4 and TRBJ1-1, with 9 bases identical to TRBD1. V was clipped by 4 bases and J by 4 bases; unmatched bases: 1. CDR3 length: 13 residues. The DNA of the CDR3 is TGTGCCAGCAGTTCGGACAGGGGCACTGAAGCTTTCTTT. Protein sequence: CASSSDRGTEAFF.

This clone was seen a single time. The gene calls are TRBV19 and TRBJ2-2, with TRBD1 identical over 7 bases. CDR3 length: 15 amino acids. V lost 3 bases, J lost 0 bases, and 1 base stayed unmatched. Germline V gene lookup returns CDR1 LNHDA and CDR2 SQIVND (reference sequence). CDR3 loop: CASSIQGANTGELFF. CDR3 in DNA: TGTGCCAGTAGTATTCAGGGGGCGAACACCGGGGAGCTGTTTTTT.

This chain connects TRBV5-1 to TRBJ2-7; D perhaps matches TRBD2 (5 bases). Germline-derived CDR1 and CDR2 are SGHRS and YFSETQ. The CDR3 length is 14 residues. V lost 1 base and J lost 4, with 12 bases in between. The CDR3 nucleotides are TGCGCCAGCAGCTTGAGGTCCACGGGGTACGAGCAGTACTTC. Translation gives CASSLRSTGYEQYF.

There are a few counts of this clone. The V gene is TRBV6-2 or TRBV6-3, the J gene TRBJ2-1; TRBD1 matches 11 bases. Germline V CDR1 and CDR2: MNHEY, SVGEGT. This CDR3 is built from 16 residues. Germline trimming cut 0 bases from V and 6 bases from J; bases unmatched to any gene: 4. Here the CDR3 reads CASSYSRDRGGNEQFF. The CDR3 nucleotides read TGTGCCAGCAGTTACTCCCGGGACAGGGGGGGCAATGAGCAGTTCTTC.

The V and J genes are TRBV10-1 and TRBJ2-1, with TRBD2 identical over 12 bases. The germline CDR1 and CDR2 sequences are WNHNN and SYGVQD (reference sequence). This CDR3 has 17 amino acids. V was pared by 5 bases and J by 4 bases, with 9 bases of the junction left unmatched. The CDR3 loop is CASSPTRLAGVYNEQFF. CDR3 nucleotides: TGCGCCAGCAGTCCAACTCGACTAGCGGGGGTGTACAATGAGCAGTTCTTC.

The rearrangement uses TRBV28 and TRBJ1-4; perhaps TRBD1 as D (6 bases). The CDR3 is made up of 14 amino acids. Trimming shortened V by 6 bases and J by 5 bases, and 13 bases separated the two germline ends. Germline V gene data show CDR1 as MDHEN and CDR2 as SYDVKM. The DNA of the CDR3 is TGTGCCAGCAGCTCCATGAGGGGGAATGAAAAACTGTTTTTT. This sequence encodes CASSSMRGNEKLFF.

This clone was seen many times. This sequence joins TRBV6-5 and TRBJ1-1; 7 nucleotides match TRBD1. The CDR3 is 14 amino acids. Germline V gene sequence: CDR1 MNHEY, CDR2 SVGAGI. V shed 2 bases and J 4 bases; nucleotides not matched to a gene: 4. CDR3 DNA sequence: TGTGCCAGCAGTTACGACAGGGTGGCCACTGAAGCTTTCTTT. Protein product: CASSYDRVATEAFF.

J is TRBJ1-5 and V is TRBV19; perhaps TRBD1 as D (6 bases). The CDR3 is made up of 15 amino acids. V lost 4 bases and J 5 bases, leaving 15 bases between the germline ends. CDR1 and CDR2 from the germline V gene are LNHDA and SQIVND (reference sequence). CDR3 loop: CASSRAGTKDQPQHF. In nucleotides, the CDR3 is TGTGCCAGTAGTAGGGCCGGGACAAAAGATCAGCCCCAGCATTTT. Supplemented by reference TRBV19 and TRBJ1-5, the full variable domain reads DGGITQSPKYLFRKEGQNVTLSCEQNLNHDAMYWYRQDPGQGLRLIYYSQIVNDFQKGDIAEGYSVSREKKESFPLTVTSAQKNPTAFYLCASSRAGTKDQPQHFGDGTRLSIL.

V is TRBV4-1 and J is TRBJ1-4, with TRBD1 matching over 8 bases. The CDR3 spans 17 residues. V shed 2 bases and J 3 bases; nucleotides not matched to a gene: 8. The germline CDR1 and CDR2 sequences are MGHRA and YSYEKL. CDR3: CASSQPRDRFSNEKLFF. For the CDR3, the DNA is TGCGCCAGCAGCCAACCCAGGGACAGGTTTTCTAATGAAAAACTGTTTTTT.

This chain joins TRBV14 and TRBJ1-1; 7 bases are a match to TRBD1. CDR3 length: 14 residues. J was trimmed by 5 bases and V by 4 bases; bases with no gene match: 7. CDR1 SGHDN and CDR2 FVKESK come from the germline V gene. The CDR3 DNA reads as TGTGCCAGCAGCCCCCGGCCAGGGGGGACTGAAGCTTTCTTT. It is translated as CASSPRPGGTEAFF.

A few counts support this clone. The chain carries TRBV5-4 and TRBJ1-3; D might be TRBD1 (5 bases). This CDR3 has 16 residues. Deletions cut 4 bases from V and 3 bases from J, with 17 bases between. Germline V CDR1 and CDR2: SGHNT, YYREEE (reference sequence). CDR3 sequence reads: CASSAGPGADGNTIYF. The DNA for the CDR3 is TGTGCCAGCAGCGCGGGGCCCGGTGCGGATGGAAACACCATATATTTT.

V usage is TRBV7-3 and J usage is TRBJ2-1; 11 bases align to TRBD2. The CDR3 has 16 amino acids. V lost 3 bases and J lost 4; bases outside the gene matches: 5. Germline loops: CDR1 SGHTA, CDR2 FQGTGA. The CDR3 reads CASSLLAGGEYNEQFF. The CDR3 region has the DNA TGTGCCAGCAGCTTGTTAGCGGGAGGGGAGTACAATGAGCAGTTCTTC.

The J gene is TRBJ1-1, the V gene TRBV7-9; 9 bases match TRBD1. Germline V gives CDR1 SEHNR, CDR2 FQNEAQ (reference sequence). This CDR3 region has 16 residues. The junction had 11 bases not matched to a gene; V was cut back by 1 base and J by 8 bases. CDR3 DNA: TGTGCCAGCAGCTTAGGAGGGACAGGGCCCCTTCAAGAAGCTTTCTTT. As protein: CASSLGGTGPLQEAFF.

The genes are TRBV9 and TRBJ1-6, with 7 bases fitting TRBD1. The germline V gene has CDR1 SGDLS and CDR2 YYNGEE. V shed 10 bases, J shed 9 bases, and the junction held 13 bases outside the gene matches. The length of the CDR3 is 14 residues. CDR3: CASNPGTVGSPLHF. The CDR3 region has the DNA TGTGCCTCCAATCCCGGGACAGTCGGTTCACCCCTCCACTTT.

In its sample, this clone was seen once. V gene TRBV7-8 combines with J gene TRBJ2-5; 8 positions agree with TRBD2. The CDR3 sequence is 19 residues long. From germline, CDR1 is SGHVS and CDR2 FQNEAQ. Unmatched junction bases numbered 19, after V lost 5 bases and J lost 2 bases. CDR3 sequence (DNA): TGTGCCAGCAGCCCAGCAAGGGTGCCGGGAGGGCGCGTGCAAGAGACCCAGTACTTC. This codes for CASSPARVPGGRVQETQYF.

This chain uses TRBV28 with TRBJ1-5; 7 bases agree with TRBD1. CDR1 is MDHEN, CDR2 SYDVKM, per germline. The CDR3 is 13 residues long. Trimming took 6 bases from V and 7 from J; bases not matched to a gene: 6. In DNA, the CDR3 is TGTGCCAGCAGACCTACAGGGGAGCAGCCCCAGCATTTT. Its translation: CASRPTGEQPQHF. The full variable domain, with the rest looked up from reference TRBV28 and TRBJ1-5, is DVKVTQSSRYLVKRTGEKVFLECVQDMDHENMFWYRQDPGLGLRLIYFSYDVKMKEKGDIPEGYSVSREKKERFSLILESASTNQTSMYLCASRPTGEQPQHFGDGTRLSIL.

The V call is TRBV11-3, the J call TRBJ2-3; 8 bases fit TRBD2. The germline V gene encodes CDR1 SGHNT and CDR2 YENEEA. V shed 3 bases, J shed 1 base, and the junction held 0 bases outside the gene matches. This CDR3 is built from 14 residues. CDR3 residues: CASSFGRGTDTQYF. CDR3 coding DNA: TGTGCCAGCAGCTTCGGGAGGGGCACAGATACGCAGTATTTT. Looking up the rest from reference TRBV11-3 and TRBJ2-3 gives the full variable domain: EAGVVQSPRYKIIEKKQPVAFWCNPISGHNTLYWYLQNLGQGPELLIRYENEEAVDDSQLPKDRFSAERLKGVDSTLKIQPAELGDSAVYLCASSFGRGTDTQYFGPGTRLTVL.

This clone was picked up one time. The chain joins TRBV7-2 to TRBJ2-2; TRBD2 might be the D (5 bases). Trimming cost V 5 bases and J 0 bases, with 16 bases left between them. The CDR3 contains 17 residues. From germline, CDR1 is SGHTA and CDR2 FQGNSA. The CDR3 is CASSNPGGLANTGELFF. CDR3 bases: TGTGCCAGCAGCAATCCAGGCGGACTCGCGAACACCGGGGAGCTGTTTTTT.

CDR3 sequence reads: CATSGPRDRFWYF. The CDR3 DNA is TGTGCCACCAGTGGGCCCCGGGACAGGTTTTGGTACTTC. The V gene is TRBV24-1, the J gene TRBJ2-5; 8 bases match TRBD1. CDR1 is KGHDR, CDR2 SFDVKD, per germline. This CDR3 is 13 amino acids long. The V gene end was trimmed by 5 bases and the J gene end by 13 bases; junction bases not matched to a gene: 11.